Below, 18 T cell receptor beta chains from the same sample are listed, as sequenced in a study of Ad26.COV2.S vaccination and SARS-CoV-2 variants. Treatment of the sample: over 15 received Ad26.COV2.S at low or high dose, single or two shots; 5 received placebo; per-sample allocation not given. Sampling was done on day 63 after the first vaccine or placebo injection. Clones were read by immunoSEQ multiplex PCR, and TCRdb kept only the in-frame ones, dropping some. The sample has 380,000 or so clones, roughly 80% seen once. Sequences were derived from peripheral blood, sampled in a trial of Ad26.COV2.S vaccine versus placebo. The receptors come from a person between 18 and 60 years old who received the Ad26.COV2.S COVID-19 vaccine or a placebo.

The V gene is TRBV24-1, the J gene TRBJ2-1; TRBD2 matches at 11 bases. The CDR3 totals 18 residues. The ends lost 2 bases at V and 4 bases at J; junction bases unmatched: 9. The germline CDR1 and CDR2 sequences are KGHDR and SFDVKD. The CDR3 reads CATSDSSQLAGAYNEQFF. The DNA of the CDR3 is TGTGCCACCAGTGATTCAAGCCAACTAGCGGGAGCGTACAATGAGCAGTTCTTC.

The V call is TRBV15, the J call TRBJ1-4; a possible D gene is TRBD1 (6 bases). Trimming stripped 3 bases from V and 0 bases from J, with 8 bases between. CDR1 is LNHNV and CDR2 is YYDKDF in the germline V gene (reference sequence). This CDR3 comprises 15 residues. This chain's CDR3 is CATSREGATNEKLFF. The CDR3 DNA reads TGTGCCACCAGCAGGGAGGGGGCAACTAATGAAAAACTGTTTTTT.

The CDR3 coding sequence is TGCGCCAGCAGGGGTGAGGGGGGCCTCGAGCAGTACTTC. Translating gives CASRGEGGLEQYF. The chain combines TRBV5-1 with TRBJ2-7, with D possibly called TRBD1 or TRBD2 (6 bases each). Trimming cost V 5 bases and J 6 bases, with 15 bases left between them. CDR1 SGHRS and CDR2 YFSETQ come from the germline V gene. The CDR3 length is 13 residues. Variable domain in full (rest from reference TRBV5-1 and TRBJ2-7): KAGVTQTPRYLIKTRGQQVTLSCSPISGHRSVSWYQQTPGQGLQFLFEYFSETQRNKGNFPGRFSGRQFSNSRSEMNVSTLELGDSALYLCASRGEGGLEQYFGPGTRLTVT.

The gene calls are TRBV24-1 and TRBJ2-1; 8 bases line up with TRBD2. The CDR3 extends over 13 amino acids. Unmatched junction bases numbered 3, after V lost 4 bases and J lost 8 bases. Germline CDR1 reads KGHDR; CDR2 reads SFDVKD. This CDR3 is CATSDPGGHEQFF. CDR3 bases: TGTGCCACCAGTGACCCGGGGGGGCATGAGCAGTTCTTC.

This clone was observed a single time. This sequence joins TRBV28 and TRBJ2-1, with TRBD2 matching over 8 bases. Germline V gene data show CDR1 as MDHEN and CDR2 as SYDVKM. V shed 0 bases, J shed 2 bases, and the junction held 3 bases outside the gene matches. CDR3 length equals 16 residues. Here the CDR3 reads CASSLWGGGPYNEQFF. CDR3 in DNA: TGTGCCAGCAGTTTATGGGGCGGGGGGCCCTACAATGAGCAGTTCTTC.

As to this clone: Since a much larger clone is just one base distant, this may be a read error. The V gene is TRBV21-1, the J gene TRBJ2-7. TRBV21-1 is a pseudogene. The CDR3 totals 14 residues. The DNA of the CDR3 is TGTACCAGCATTCCTCGGATGTCAGCTTACGAGCAGTACTTC. Its protein is CTSIPRMSAYEQYF.

In this sample, this clone turned up a few times. The chain uses TRBV5-1 and TRBJ2-1; no reliable D call. The ends were cut back, 0 bases at V and 5 bases at J, with 9 bases in the middle. This CDR3 is 14 amino acids long. Germline CDR1 and CDR2: SGHRS and YFSETQ. The chain's CDR3 is CASSLARQDNEQFF. The CDR3, as DNA: TGCGCCAGCAGCTTGGCCAGGCAGGACAATGAGCAGTTCTTC.

This clone was seen a handful of times. In DNA, the CDR3 is TGTGCCAGTAGTATGGGGGCGGCGGCCAATCAGCCCCAGCATTTT. It encodes CASSMGAAANQPQHF. J is TRBJ1-5 and V is TRBV19; D may be TRBD1 (6 bases). V gave up 3 bases and J gave up 3 bases, with 12 bases separating them. The germline gives CDR1 LNHDA, CDR2 SQIVND (reference sequence). The CDR3 covers 15 residues. Variable domain in full (rest from reference TRBV19 and TRBJ1-5): DGGITQSPKYLFRKEGQNVTLSCEQNLNHDAMYWYRQDPGQGLRLIYYSQIVNDFQKGDIAEGYSVSREKKESFPLTVTSAQKNPTAFYLCASSMGAAANQPQHFGDGTRLSIL.

J is TRBJ2-1 and V is TRBV7-9; D might be TRBD2 (7 bases). CDR3 length: 16 residues. Trimming removed 0 bases from V and 8 bases from J, with 17 bases in between. CDR1 and CDR2 from the germline V gene are SEHNR and FQNEAQ (reference sequence). The CDR3 spells CASSLARGRLAYEQFF. DNA of the CDR3: TGTGCCAGCAGCTTAGCAAGGGGGAGACTAGCCTATGAGCAGTTCTTC. Filled out from reference TRBV7-9 and TRBJ2-1, the complete variable domain reads DTGVSQNPRHKITKRGQNVTFRCDPISEHNRLYWYRQTLGQGPEFLTYFQNEAQLEKSRLLSDRFSAERPKGSFSTLEIQRTEQGDSAMYLCASSLARGRLAYEQFFGPGTRLTVL.

V and J are TRBV25-1 and TRBJ2-3, with D uncertain. CDR1 and CDR2 (germline): MGHDK, SYGVNS. Deletions cut 4 bases from V and 4 bases from J, with 18 bases between. The CDR3 runs 16 residues. In DNA, the CDR3 is TGTGCCAGCAGTGTTTATCCGGTGGTGACCCCAGATACGCAGTATTTT. It specifies CASSVYPVVTPDTQYF.

The chain employs TRBV5-5 and TRBJ2-7; a weak D match, TRBD1 (6 bases). V dropped 0 bases and J dropped 3 bases, with 13 bases sitting between them. Per the germline V gene, CDR1 is SGHKS and CDR2 is YYEKEE (reference sequence). This CDR3 is 15 amino acids long. The CDR3 DNA sequence: TGTGCCAGCAGCTTGGGCGGGCAGGGGCGCTACGAGCAGTACTTC. Translation: CASSLGGQGRYEQYF.

The V call is TRBV4-1, the J call TRBJ2-5, with 13 positions matching TRBD2. Per germline, CDR1 MGHRA and CDR2 YSYEKL. V was pared by 3 bases and J by 3 bases, with 13 bases of the junction left unmatched. This CDR3 has 19 residues. In DNA form, the CDR3 reads TGCGCCAGCAGCCAGGAATTTCCCGGGACTAGCGGGGAAAAAGAGACCCAGTACTTC. Encoded protein: CASSQEFPGTSGEKETQYF.

This chain uses TRBV4-2 with TRBJ2-7; TRBD2 is a possible D gene (6 bases). V lost 4 bases and J 3 bases, leaving 16 bases between the germline ends. Germline V lookup: CDR1 LGHNA, CDR2 YNFKEQ. The CDR3 sequence is 15 residues long. The CDR3 region has the DNA TGTGCCAGCAGCCCCAGACTAGGGGCCAGCTACGAGCAGTACTTC. Encoded protein: CASSPRLGASYEQYF.

Ten or more counts support this clone. V and J are TRBV19 and TRBJ2-7; D perhaps matches TRBD1 (5 bases). V shed 6 bases and J shed 2 bases, with 11 bases lying between them. The CDR3 runs to 13 residues. Per germline, CDR1 LNHDA and CDR2 SQIVND (reference sequence). This chain's CDR3 is CASRGQGTYEQYF. As DNA, the CDR3 is TGTGCCAGTAGGGGGCAGGGAACCTACGAGCAGTACTTC.

About this clone: Its ends do not fully match the called genes, so a read error is possible. V is TRBV11-2 and J is TRBJ2-7; perhaps TRBD1 as D (5 bases). The CDR3 runs 11 residues. CDR1 SGHAT and CDR2 FQNNGV come from the germline V gene. The CDR3 nucleotides read TGTGCCAGCAGCAGGGCACAGGCCCGATCCTTC. It codes for CASSRAQARSF.

The gene calls are TRBV7-2 and TRBJ1-1; no firm D call. The germline gives CDR1 SGHTA, CDR2 FQGNSA. CDR3 length: 14 amino acids. The V gene lost 3 bases and the J gene lost 0 bases, with 8 bases spanning the gap. CDR3 sequence reads: CASSLVGMNTEAFF. The CDR3 nucleotides are TGTGCCAGCAGCTTGGTGGGCATGAACACTGAAGCTTTCTTT.

The rearrangement joins TRBV6-2 or TRBV6-3 to TRBJ1-2; D ambiguous. This CDR3 contains 11 residues. The germline V and J ends were trimmed by 4 bases and 7 bases, with 7 bases remaining between them. Germline values: CDR1 MNHEY, CDR2 SVGEGT. The CDR3 protein is CASSSAGGYTF. CDR3 nucleotides: TGTGCCAGCAGTTCGGCCGGTGGCTACACCTTC.

The chain links TRBV29-1 to TRBJ1-4; D is undetermined. Germline assignment: CDR1 SQVTM and CDR2 ANQGSEA. V lost 6 bases, J lost 0 bases, and 26 bases lay in between. The CDR3 is 19 amino acids. The CDR3 region has the DNA TGCAGCGTGTTCATAAAGCGTCGTCCTCAATACACAACTAATGAAAAACTGTTTTTT. Protein product: CSVFIKRRPQYTTNEKLFF.